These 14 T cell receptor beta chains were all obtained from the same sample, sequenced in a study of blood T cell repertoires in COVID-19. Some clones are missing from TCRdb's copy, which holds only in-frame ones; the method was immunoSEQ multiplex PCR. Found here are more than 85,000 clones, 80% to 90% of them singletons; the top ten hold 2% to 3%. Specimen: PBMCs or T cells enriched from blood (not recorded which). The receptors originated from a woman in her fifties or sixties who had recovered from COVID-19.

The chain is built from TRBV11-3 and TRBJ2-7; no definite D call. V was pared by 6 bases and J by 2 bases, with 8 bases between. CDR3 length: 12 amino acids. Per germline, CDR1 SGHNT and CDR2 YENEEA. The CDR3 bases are TGTGCCAGCAGTAACAGCCCCTACGAGCAGTACTTC. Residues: CASSNSPYEQYF. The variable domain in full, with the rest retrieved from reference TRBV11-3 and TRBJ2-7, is EAGVVQSPRYKIIEKKQPVAFWCNPISGHNTLYWYLQNLGQGPELLIRYENEEAVDDSQLPKDRFSAERLKGVDSTLKIQPAELGDSAVYLCASSNSPYEQYFGPGTRLTVT.

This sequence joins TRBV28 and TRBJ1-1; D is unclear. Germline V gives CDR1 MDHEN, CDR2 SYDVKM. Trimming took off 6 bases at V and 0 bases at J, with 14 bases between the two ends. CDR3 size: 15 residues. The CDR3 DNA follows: TGTGCCAGCAGCTCTATACGGGGAATGAACACTGAAGCTTTCTTT. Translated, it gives CASSSIRGMNTEAFF.

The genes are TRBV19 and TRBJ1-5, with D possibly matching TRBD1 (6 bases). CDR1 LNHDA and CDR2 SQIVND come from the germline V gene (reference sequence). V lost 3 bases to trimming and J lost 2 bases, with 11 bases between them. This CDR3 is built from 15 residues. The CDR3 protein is CASSMFPGGNQPQHF. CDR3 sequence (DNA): TGTGCCAGTAGTATGTTCCCAGGGGGCAATCAGCCCCAGCATTTT.

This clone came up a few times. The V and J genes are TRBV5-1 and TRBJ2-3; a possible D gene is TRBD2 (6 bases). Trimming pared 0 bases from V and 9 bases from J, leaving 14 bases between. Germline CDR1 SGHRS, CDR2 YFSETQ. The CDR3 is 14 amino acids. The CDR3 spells CASSLGTTLETQYF. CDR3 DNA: TGCGCCAGCAGCTTGGGGACTACCCTAGAGACGCAGTATTTT.

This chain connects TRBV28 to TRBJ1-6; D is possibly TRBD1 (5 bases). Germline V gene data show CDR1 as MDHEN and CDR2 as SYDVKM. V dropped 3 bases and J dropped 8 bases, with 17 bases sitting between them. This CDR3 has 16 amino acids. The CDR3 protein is CASSFGLGRSYSPLHF. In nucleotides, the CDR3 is TGTGCCAGCAGTTTTGGTTTGGGGCGGTCGTATTCACCCCTCCACTTT.

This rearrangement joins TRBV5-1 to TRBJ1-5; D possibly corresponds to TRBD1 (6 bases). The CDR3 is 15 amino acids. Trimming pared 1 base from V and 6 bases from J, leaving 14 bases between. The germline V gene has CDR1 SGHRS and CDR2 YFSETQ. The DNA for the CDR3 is TGCGCCAGCAGCTTGTCAGGGGCCAGTGGTCAGCCCCAGCATTTT. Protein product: CASSLSGASGQPQHF.

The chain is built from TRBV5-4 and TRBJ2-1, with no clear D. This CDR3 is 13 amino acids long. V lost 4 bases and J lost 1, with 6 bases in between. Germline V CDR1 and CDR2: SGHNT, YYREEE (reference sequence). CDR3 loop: CASSPKSYNEQFF. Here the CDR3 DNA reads TGTGCCAGCAGCCCTAAATCCTACAATGAGCAGTTCTTC.

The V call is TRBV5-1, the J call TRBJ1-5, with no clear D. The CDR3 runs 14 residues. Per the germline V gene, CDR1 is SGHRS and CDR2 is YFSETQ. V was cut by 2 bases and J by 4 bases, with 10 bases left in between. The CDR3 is CASSFVPGNQPQHF. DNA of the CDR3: TGCGCCAGCAGCTTCGTTCCGGGGAATCAGCCCCAGCATTTT. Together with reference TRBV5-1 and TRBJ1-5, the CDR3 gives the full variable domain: KAGVTQTPRYLIKTRGQQVTLSCSPISGHRSVSWYQQTPGQGLQFLFEYFSETQRNKGNFPGRFSGRQFSNSRSEMNVSTLELGDSALYLCASSFVPGNQPQHFGDGTRLSIL.

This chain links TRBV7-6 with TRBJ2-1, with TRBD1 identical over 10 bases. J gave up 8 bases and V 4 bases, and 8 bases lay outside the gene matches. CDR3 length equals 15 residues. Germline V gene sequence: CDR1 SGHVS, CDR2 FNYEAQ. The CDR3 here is CASSSSGQGHDEQFF. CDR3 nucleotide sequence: TGTGCCAGCAGCTCCTCGGGACAGGGGCACGATGAGCAGTTCTTC. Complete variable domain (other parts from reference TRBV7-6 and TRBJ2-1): GAGVSQSPRYKVTKRGQDVALRCDPISGHVSLYWYRQALGQGPEFLTYFNYEAQQDKSGLPNDRFSAERPEGSISTLTIQRTEQRDSAMYRCASSSSGQGHDEQFFGPGTRLTVL.

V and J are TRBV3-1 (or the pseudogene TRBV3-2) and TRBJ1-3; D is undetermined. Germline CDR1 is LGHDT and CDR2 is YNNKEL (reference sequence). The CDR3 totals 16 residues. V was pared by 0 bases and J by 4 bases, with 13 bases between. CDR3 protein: CASSQDKGGTGNTIYF. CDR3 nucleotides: TGTGCCAGCAGCCAAGATAAGGGAGGCACGGGAAACACCATATATTTT.

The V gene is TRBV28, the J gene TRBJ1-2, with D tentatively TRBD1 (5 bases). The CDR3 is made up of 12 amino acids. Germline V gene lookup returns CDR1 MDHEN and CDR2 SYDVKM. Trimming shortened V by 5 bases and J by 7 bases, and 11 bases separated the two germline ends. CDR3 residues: CASSTVQGGYTF. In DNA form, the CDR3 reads TGTGCCAGCAGTACCGTCCAGGGTGGCTACACCTTC.

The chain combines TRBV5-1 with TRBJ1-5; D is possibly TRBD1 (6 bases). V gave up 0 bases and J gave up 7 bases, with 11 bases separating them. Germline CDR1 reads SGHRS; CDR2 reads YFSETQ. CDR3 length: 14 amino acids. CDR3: CASSLEGRGQPQHF. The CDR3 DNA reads TGCGCCAGCAGCTTGGAGGGCAGGGGCCAGCCCCAGCATTTT.

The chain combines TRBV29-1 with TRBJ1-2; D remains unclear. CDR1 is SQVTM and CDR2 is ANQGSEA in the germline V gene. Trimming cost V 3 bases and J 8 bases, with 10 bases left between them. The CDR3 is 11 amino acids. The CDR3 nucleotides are TGCAGCGTTGACGGGGTCAGCGGCTACACCTTC. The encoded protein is CSVDGVSGYTF. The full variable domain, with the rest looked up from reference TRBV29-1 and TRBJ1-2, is SAVISQKPSRDICQRGTSLTIQCQVDSQVTMMFWYRQQPGQSLTLIATANQGSEATYESGFVIDKFPISRPNLTFSTLTVSNMSPEDSSIYLCSVDGVSGYTFGSGTRLTVV.

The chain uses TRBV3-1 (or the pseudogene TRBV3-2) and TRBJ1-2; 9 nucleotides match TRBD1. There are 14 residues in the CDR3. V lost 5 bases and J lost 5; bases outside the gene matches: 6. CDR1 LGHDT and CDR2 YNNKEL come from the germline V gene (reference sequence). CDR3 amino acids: CASSSGQGLYGYTF. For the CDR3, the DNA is TGTGCCAGCAGCTCGGGACAGGGACTGTATGGCTACACCTTC.